The 15 T cell receptor beta chains below were found in one sample sequenced in a study of OX40 agonist ivuxolimab in advanced cancers. The assay was immunoSEQ multiplex PCR, and TCRdb's table has in-frame clones only and misses some. The sample has roughly 62,000 clones, 92% seen once. Material: CD4+ or CD8+ T cells sorted from blood, obtained in a trial of the OX40 agonist ivuxolimab. Receptor source: an adult with an advanced solid tumor such as melanoma, head and neck, liver or kidney cancer.

The gene calls are TRBV29-1 and TRBJ2-5; maybe TRBD2 (5 bases). Germline loops: CDR1 SQVTM, CDR2 ANQGSEA. The ends were cut back, 8 bases at V and 3 bases at J, with 13 bases in the middle. The CDR3 is 12 amino acids. CDR3 amino acids: CSSPPGKETQYF. The DNA for the CDR3 is TGCAGCTCACCACCGGGGAAAGAGACCCAGTACTTC.

V and J are TRBV6-5 and TRBJ1-2; D is possibly TRBD1 (6 bases). The length of the CDR3 is 13 residues. In germline, CDR1 is MNHEY, CDR2 SVGAGI. V was trimmed by 6 bases and J by 8 bases, leaving 16 bases between them. CDR3 amino acids: CASSPPGAGGYTF. CDR3 nucleotides: TGTGCCAGCAGCCCCCCGGGGGCGGGAGGCTACACCTTC.

V gene TRBV5-4 combines with J gene TRBJ2-2; the D is unclear. The CDR3 consists of 14 residues. V lost 0 bases to trimming and J lost 2 bases, with 5 bases between them. CDR1 is SGHNT, CDR2 YYREEE, per germline (reference sequence). The CDR3 spells CASSLAFNTGELFF. The CDR3 DNA sequence: TGTGCCAGCAGCTTGGCCTTTAACACCGGGGAGCTGTTTTTT.

Here the CDR3 DNA reads TGTGCCAGCAGCTTAGCGGCCCCTAAAAACATTCAGTACTTC. Protein sequence: CASSLAAPKNIQYF. V usage is TRBV7-2 and J usage is TRBJ2-4; no definite D call. V was trimmed by 0 bases and J by 4 bases, leaving 7 bases between them. Looked up from germline, CDR1 is SGHTA and CDR2 is FQGNSA. CDR3 length equals 14 residues.

The chain employs TRBV5-1 and TRBJ2-5; TRBD2 matches at 7 bases. Per the germline V gene, CDR1 is SGHRS and CDR2 is YFSETQ. J lost 5 bases, V lost 4 bases, and 11 bases had no gene match. The CDR3 is 15 amino acids. The CDR3 DNA reads as TGCGCCAGCAGCCCGGGAGGCAGCCAAGTGGAGACCCAGTACTTC. Encoded protein: CASSPGGSQVETQYF.

This chain joins TRBV7-9 and TRBJ2-5; TRBD2 aligns across 7 bases. Per the germline V gene, CDR1 is SEHNR and CDR2 is FQNEAQ (reference sequence). This CDR3 contains 13 residues. J lost 5 bases, V lost 2 bases, and 2 bases had no gene match. The CDR3 sequence is CASSLTAGETQYF. The CDR3 DNA reads as TGTGCCAGCAGCTTAACAGCGGGGGAGACCCAGTACTTC.

The chain links TRBV20-1 to TRBJ1-4; D is unresolved. V lost 3 bases and J 5 bases, leaving 4 bases between the germline ends. There are 11 residues in the CDR3. Germline CDR1 is DFQATT and CDR2 is SNEGSKA (reference sequence). CDR3 sequence: CSARQNEKLFF. The CDR3 coding sequence is TGCAGTGCTAGGCAGAATGAAAAACTGTTTTTT.

The CDR3 bases are TGTGCCAGCCGACAGGCTAGCGGGAGGACTAACGGGGAGCTGTTTTTT. It translates to CASRQASGRTNGELFF. V is TRBV7-8 and J is TRBJ2-2; 11 bases are shared with TRBD2. Trimming removed 8 bases from V and 7 bases from J; junction bases left unmatched: 12. Looked up from germline, CDR1 is SGHVS and CDR2 is FQNEAQ. This CDR3 has 16 amino acids.

The V call is TRBV19, the J call TRBJ1-5; weak D call: TRBD1 (5 bases). CDR3 size: 17 residues. Between the trimmed V and J ends, which lost 5 bases and 5 bases, there was a span of 22 bases. Germline CDR1 reads LNHDA; CDR2 reads SQIVND (reference sequence). CDR3 sequence reads: CASSDVGSSQGYQPQHF. The CDR3 DNA reads as TGTGCCAGTAGTGACGTCGGCTCATCCCAGGGTTATCAGCCCCAGCATTTT.

This sequence joins TRBV30 and TRBJ1-2, with unresolved D. CDR3 size: 12 residues. CDR1 GTSNPN and CDR2 SVGIG come from the germline V gene (reference sequence). Trimming took off 2 bases at V and 4 bases at J, with 8 bases between the two ends. The CDR3 DNA reads TGTGCCTGGAGTCAGGAGTCCTATGGCTACACCTTC. It codes for CAWSQESYGYTF.

J is TRBJ2-5 and V is TRBV10-3; a possible D gene is TRBD2 (5 bases). CDR3 size: 13 residues. Germline V gives CDR1 ENHRY, CDR2 SYGVKD. The V and J ends lost 5 bases and 9 bases respectively, with 16 bases between them. CDR3 in amino acids: CAISPDTIGAQYF. CDR3 bases: TGTGCCATCAGTCCAGACACCATCGGGGCCCAGTACTTC.

The chain carries TRBV7-3 and TRBJ2-1; 11 bases align to TRBD2. The CDR3 spans 16 residues. V lost 0 bases to trimming and J lost 8 bases; unmatched junction nucleotides: 6. Germline-derived CDR1 and CDR2 are SGHTA and FQGTGA. The CDR3 region has the DNA TGTGCCAGCAGCTTAACTAGCGGGGGGGCCAGCCATGAGCAGTTCTTC. Amino acid sequence: CASSLTSGGASHEQFF.

The gene calls are TRBV6-6 and TRBJ2-7; 9 nucleotides agree with TRBD1. The CDR3 totals 13 residues. The junction had 2 bases not matched to a gene; V was cut back by 5 bases and J by 3 bases. Germline-derived CDR1 and CDR2 are MNHNY and SVGAGI (reference sequence). The CDR3 coding sequence is TGTGCCAGCAGTGGGACAGGGAACTACGAGCAGTACTTC. This translates into CASSGTGNYEQYF.

The V call is TRBV25-1, the J call TRBJ1-1, with D hard to call. V dropped 3 bases and J dropped 0 bases, with 8 bases sitting between them. This CDR3 contains 14 residues. Germline V gene sequence: CDR1 MGHDK, CDR2 SYGVNS. Here the CDR3 reads CASSDARVNTEAFF. The CDR3 nucleotides are TGTGCCAGCAGTGATGCCCGGGTGAACACTGAAGCTTTCTTT.

The chain employs TRBV19 and TRBJ2-5, with a possible D match to TRBD2 (5 bases). Germline-derived CDR1 and CDR2 are LNHDA and SQIVND (reference sequence). Trimming pared 7 bases from V and 9 bases from J, leaving 9 bases between. The CDR3 consists of 10 residues. The CDR3 spells CASKQEAQYF. In DNA, the CDR3 is TGTGCCAGTAAGCAGGAGGCCCAGTACTTC. Full variable domain (outside the CDR3, taken from reference TRBV19 and TRBJ2-5): DGGITQSPKYLFRKEGQNVTLSCEQNLNHDAMYWYRQDPGQGLRLIYYSQIVNDFQKGDIAEGYSVSREKKESFPLTVTSAQKNPTAFYLCASKQEAQYFGPGTRLLVL.